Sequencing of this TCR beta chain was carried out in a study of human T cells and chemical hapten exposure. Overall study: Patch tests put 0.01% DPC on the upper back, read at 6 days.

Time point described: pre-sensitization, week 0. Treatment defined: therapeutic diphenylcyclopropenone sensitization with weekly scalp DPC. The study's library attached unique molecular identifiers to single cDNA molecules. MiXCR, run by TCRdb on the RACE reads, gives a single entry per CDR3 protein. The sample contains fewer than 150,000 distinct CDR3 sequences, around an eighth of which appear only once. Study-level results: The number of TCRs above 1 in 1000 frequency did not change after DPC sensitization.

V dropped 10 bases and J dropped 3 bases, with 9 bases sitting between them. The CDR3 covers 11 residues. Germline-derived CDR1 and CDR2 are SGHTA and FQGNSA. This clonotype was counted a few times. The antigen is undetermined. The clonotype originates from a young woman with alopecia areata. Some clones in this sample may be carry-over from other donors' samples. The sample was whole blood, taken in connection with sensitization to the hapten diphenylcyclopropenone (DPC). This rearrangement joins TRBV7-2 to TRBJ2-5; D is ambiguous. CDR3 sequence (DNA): TGTGCCACCGGGTTTGAAGAGACCCAGTACTTC. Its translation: CATGFEETQYF.